This T cell receptor (beta chain) was identified during a study of human T cells and chemical hapten exposure. Study as a whole: Patients, a majority of them female, were diagnosed with alopecia areata, totalis or universalis. General study findings and limits: Patch test score showed a positive correlation with PT1 expanded TCR counts.

Ten or more counts support this clonotype. Its antigen is unknown. Time point indicated: patch test 2, 6 weeks after DPC sensitization. The treatment denotes: therapeutic diphenylcyclopropenone sensitization with weekly scalp DPC. Staff drew blood before applying each patch test. The CDR3 runs 18 residues. V lost 0 bases and J 1 base, leaving 13 bases between the germline ends. Germline values: CDR1 LGHNA, CDR2 YNFKEQ. TCRdb independently ran MiXCR on the RACE reads; one entry per CDR3 protein. The sample lists 75,000 to 95,000 distinct CDR3 sequences; 9.5% to 12% were seen once. The V and J genes are TRBV4-2 and TRBJ2-6; the D gene is possibly TRBD2 (5 bases). The specimen comprised whole blood, sampled in connection with sensitization to the hapten diphenylcyclopropenone (DPC). The clonotype originates from a man aged 35 to 55 with alopecia areata. Some clones in this sample may be carry-over from other donors' samples. The CDR3 nucleotides are TGTGCCAGCAGCCAAGACCGGACGGGAATGTCTGGGGCCAACGTCCTGACTTTC. It encodes CASSQDRTGMSGANVLTF.